The next 12 T cell receptor beta chains were all read from a single sample in a study of T-cell memory formation after mild COVID-19. MiXCR was run by TCRdb on the 5' RACE reads, yielding one entry per CDR3 protein. Of roughly 400,000 distinct CDR3 sequences listed, over 15% were seen once; the top ten hold about 22%. Sequenced material: PBMCs or a T cell subset sorted from them (not recorded which). All receptors come from a man between 18 and 35 years old who had mild COVID-19 (a few samples of this study predate the infection). Cell type and time point are not known.

V usage is TRBV4-3 and J usage is TRBJ1-2; no clear D. The germline CDR1 and CDR2 sequences are LGHNA and YSLEER. This CDR3 comprises 14 residues. V was pared by 4 bases and J by 2 bases, with 11 bases between. The CDR3 sequence is CASSLARGNYGYTF. The DNA of the CDR3 is TGCGCCAGCAGCCTCGCCCGGGGAAACTATGGCTACACCTTC.

This clonotype was seen a handful of times. The gene calls are TRBV12-3 or TRBV12-4 and TRBJ1-1, with D possibly being TRBD1 (5 bases). This CDR3 has 13 amino acids. Trimming left V 3 bases short and J 10 bases short, with 15 bases between. CDR3 DNA: TGTGCCAGCAGTTTCTACCGGGGGGTGGGAGCTTTCTTT. Its protein is CASSFYRGVGAFF.

This clonotype occurred a few times. J is TRBJ2-7 and V is TRBV18; D remains ambiguous. Germline V gene sequence: CDR1 KGHSH, CDR2 LQKENI. Trimming pared 0 bases from V and 5 bases from J, leaving 5 bases between. This CDR3 comprises 12 residues. This chain's CDR3 is CASSPPQDEQYF. Here the CDR3 DNA reads TGTGCCAGCTCACCACCCCAAGACGAGCAGTACTTC.

CDR3 residues: CASSKGGAISNEQFF. Here the CDR3 DNA reads TGTGCCAGCAGCAAAGGGGGGGCCATTAGCAATGAGCAGTTCTTC. The chain is built from TRBV9 and TRBJ2-1; TRBD2 is a possible D gene (7 bases). There are 15 residues in the CDR3. V lost 4 bases and J 6 bases, leaving 17 bases between the germline ends. Germline CDR1 is SGDLS and CDR2 is YYNGEE.

The J gene is TRBJ1-1, the V gene TRBV12-3 or TRBV12-4, with TRBD1 matching 7 bases. V was clipped by 6 bases and J by 4 bases; unmatched bases: 8. The CDR3 consists of 14 residues. Here the CDR3 DNA reads TGTGCCAGCAGCAGACAGGGAGCCCCCACTGAAGCTTTCTTT. Its translation: CASSRQGAPTEAFF.

This clonotype was counted a few times. The CDR3 nucleotides are TGTGCCAGCAGCCCGTGGGACAGGGAGGGAGACGGGGAGCTGTTTTTT. Its translation is CASSPWDREGDGELFF. This chain joins TRBV11-3 and TRBJ2-2; 9 positions agree with TRBD1. V lost 5 bases, J lost 7 bases, and 11 bases stayed unmatched. There are 16 residues in the CDR3. Germline-derived CDR1 and CDR2 are SGHNT and YENEEA.

The V call is TRBV7-8, the J call TRBJ2-2; possible D gene TRBD1, 6 bases. The CDR3 length is 14 residues. Germline V gene data show CDR1 as SGHVS and CDR2 as FQNEAQ. The V end was cut by 5 bases, the J end by 6 bases, with 13 bases between. CDR3: CASSLRDISGELFF. In DNA form, the CDR3 reads TGTGCCAGCAGCCTAAGGGACATCTCCGGGGAGCTGTTTTTT.

The chain carries TRBV4-2 and TRBJ2-5, with D unclear. The V gene's germline CDR1 is LGHNA and CDR2 YNFKEQ. V lost 3 bases and J 5 bases, leaving 7 bases between the germline ends. CDR3 length: 12 residues. The CDR3 is CASSQTFETQYF. In DNA form, the CDR3 reads TGTGCCAGCAGCCAGACTTTCGAGACCCAGTACTTC.

This clonotype was observed a handful of times. J is TRBJ2-7 and V is TRBV11-1; D remains ambiguous. The V gene's germline CDR1 is SGHAT and CDR2 FQDESV (reference sequence). This CDR3 has 13 amino acids. Trimming pared 5 bases from V and 3 bases from J, leaving 11 bases between. As DNA, the CDR3 is TGTGCCAGCAGCCTGGCGTCGGACTACGAGCAGTACTTC. It encodes CASSLASDYEQYF.

This clonotype was counted many times. This sequence joins TRBV24-1 and TRBJ2-5; TRBD2 matches at 14 bases. V lost 3 bases and J lost 5; bases outside the gene matches: 7. The CDR3 covers 17 residues. Germline values: CDR1 KGHDR, CDR2 SFDVKD. CDR3 in amino acids: CATSDGGTSGGWETQYF. CDR3 nucleotides: TGTGCCACCAGTGATGGGGGGACTAGCGGGGGATGGGAGACCCAGTACTTC.

This clonotype was observed at least ten times. This chain links TRBV6-5 with TRBJ1-5; D unresolved. This CDR3 spans 14 amino acids. Deletions cut 5 bases from V and 0 bases from J, with 8 bases between. Germline values: CDR1 MNHEY, CDR2 SVGAGI. As DNA, the CDR3 is TGTGCCAGCAGTATAAGTTATAGCAATCAGCCCCAGCATTTT. Protein: CASSISYSNQPQHF.

This chain joins TRBV6-6 and TRBJ1-5, with 7 bases matching TRBD1. Germline values: CDR1 MNHNY, CDR2 SVGAGI (reference sequence). The V gene end was trimmed by 6 bases and the J gene end by 7 bases; junction bases not matched to a gene: 12. This CDR3 is built from 15 residues. This chain's CDR3 is CASSPSTGKGQPQHF. The CDR3 DNA is TGTGCCAGCAGCCCTTCGACAGGGAAGGGACAGCCCCAGCATTTT.